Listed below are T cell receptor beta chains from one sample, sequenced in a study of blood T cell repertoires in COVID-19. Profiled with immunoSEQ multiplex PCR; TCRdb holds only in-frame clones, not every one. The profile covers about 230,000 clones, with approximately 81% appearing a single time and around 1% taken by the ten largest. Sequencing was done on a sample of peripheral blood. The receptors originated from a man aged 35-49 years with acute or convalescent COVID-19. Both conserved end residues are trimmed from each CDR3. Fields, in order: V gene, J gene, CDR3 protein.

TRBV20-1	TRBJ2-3	SASNPSGGTDTQY
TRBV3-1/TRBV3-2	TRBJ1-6	ASSQLTENSPLH
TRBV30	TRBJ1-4	AWTRQDQGEKLF
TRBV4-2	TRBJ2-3	ASSQGGLAGGGDTQY
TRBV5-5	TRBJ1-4	ASSLAQMGEKLF
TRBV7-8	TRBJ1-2	ASSPRQGGNYGYT
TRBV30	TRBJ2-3	ACRRWRGATDTQY
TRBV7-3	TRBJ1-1	ASSLSGGTEAF
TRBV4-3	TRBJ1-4	ASSQGPGTPRTNEKLF
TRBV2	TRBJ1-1	ASSEAGTEAF
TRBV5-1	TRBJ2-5	ASSFIGTSETQY
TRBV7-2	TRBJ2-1	ASSLVAAGGFNEQF
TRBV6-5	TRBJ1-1	ASNQLGQGPVEAF